A selection of T cell receptor beta chains follows, all from one sample in a study of a mutant IDH1 vaccine in newly diagnosed glioma. These receptors' targets are unknown. The protocol was immunoSEQ multiplex PCR, while the TCRdb copy is restricted to in-frame clones and leaves out a portion. The sample holds over 30,000 clones; approximately 83% are singletons and the top ten take more than 20%. This specimen consisted of PBMCs, obtained from a glioma patient whose treatment included an IDH1 peptide vaccine. These receptors came from a man under 40 with glioma. CDR3s include the opening cysteine and the closing phenylalanine or tryptophan. Each record gives: J gene, V gene, CDR3 protein.

>TRBJ2-7|TRBV14
CASSHLGGTRSYEQYF
>TRBJ1-1|TRBV18
CASSQDRVTEAFF
>TRBJ1-3|TRBV10-3
CAISESWEGAFGRNTIYF
>TRBJ1-5|TRBV6-5
CASSPTGGSNQPQHF
>TRBJ1-1|TRBV10-1
CASSAGGREAFF
>TRBJ2-5|TRBV15
CATAARQETQYF
>TRBJ2-2|TRBV6-6
CASSYSAKNTGELFF
>TRBJ1-5|TRBV7-9
CASSSGGGPQHF
>TRBJ2-5|TRBV30
CASGQGLDQETQYF
>TRBJ2-5|TRBV11-2
CASSLAPPETQYF
>TRBJ2-3|TRBV30
CAWSRDSSTDTQYF
>TRBJ1-6|TRBV7-2
CASSSLHLLYNSPLHF
>TRBJ2-2|TRBV25-1
CASSGTGTGELFF
>TRBJ2-1|TRBV10-2
CASRVTRNEQFF
>TRBJ1-1|TRBV19
CASREGATEAFF
>TRBJ1-2|TRBV5-6
CASSVTQGVAGYTF
>TRBJ2-4|TRBV5-6
CASRALTKNIQYF
>TRBJ1-1|TRBV10-1
CASGTSGNTEAFF
>TRBJ2-1|TRBV7-9
CASSINRREASYNEQFF
>TRBJ1-2|TRBV4-3
CASSQERDRDFYGYTF